This is a list of T cell receptor beta chains from one sample in a study of blood T cells in healthy people across ages. TCRdb analysed the 5' RACE reads with MiXCR anew, one entry per CDR3 protein. The sample carries about 730,000 distinct CDR3 sequences, roughly 45% recorded once. Sequencing was carried out using blood. These receptors all stem from a woman aged 55-69 years in good health. The CDR3 runs from the conserved cysteine through the conserved F or W. A D gene is named only where the DNA matches it firmly. Only part of the rows carry a size: once, few, many, or a class if the clone is expanded.

CDR3 | DNA | J | D | size | V
CATSDSRSSYEQYF | TGTGCCACCAGTGACAGCAGGAGCTCCTACGAGCAGTACTTC | TRBJ2-7 | NA | NA | TRBV24-1
CVVAGLYEQYF | TGTGTCGTAGCGGGTCTCTACGAGCAGTACTTC | TRBJ2-7 | TRBD2 | few | TRBV6-5
CASSYSEGASTSEQYF | TGTGCCAGCAGTTACTCTGAGGGGGCGAGTACTAGCGAGCAGTACTTC | TRBJ2-7 | TRBD1 | once | TRBV6-5
CASSPVNIFRSEQYF | TGTGCCAGCAGCCCAGTTAACATCTTCCGGAGTGAGCAGTACTTC | TRBJ2-5 | NA | NA | TRBV6-2/TRBV6-3
CASSGTGGYSNQPQHF | TGTGCCAGCAGCGGGACTGGGGGTTATAGCAATCAGCCCCAGCATTTT | TRBJ1-5 | NA | NA | TRBV5-6
CASADSSYEQYF | TGTGCCAGTGCAGACAGCTCCTACGAGCAGTACTTC | TRBJ2-7 | NA | many | TRBV10-3
CASSLAGEGTDTQYF | TGCGCCAGCAGCTTGGCTGGCGAGGGCACAGATACGCAGTATTTT | TRBJ2-3 | NA | many | TRBV5-1
CASSPTGDLYNEQFF | TGTGCCAGCAGTCCAACAGGGGACTTATACAATGAGCAGTTCTTC | TRBJ2-1 | NA | NA | TRBV28
CASSLVSGRGAPTDTQYF | TGTGCCAGCAGCTTAGTTTCGGGCAGGGGGGCCCCCACAGATACGCAGTATTTT | TRBJ2-3 | NA | NA | TRBV7-9
CASSQDVRRRGSGYTF | TGTGCCAGCAGCCAAGACGTTCGGCGCCGAGGAAGTGGCTACACCTTC | TRBJ1-2 | NA | NA | TRBV3-1
CSASGTTTISGQYF | TGCAGTGCTAGTGGGACTACCACGATTAGCGGGCAGTACTTC | TRBJ2-7 | TRBD2 | NA | TRBV20-1
CSAPENMNTEAFF | TGCAGTGCGCCCGAGAACATGAACACTGAAGCTTTCTTT | TRBJ1-1 | NA | NA | TRBV20-1
CASSSRGAYNSPLHF | TGTGCCAGCAGCTCTAGGGGCGCCTATAATTCACCCCTCCACTTT | TRBJ1-6 | NA | NA | TRBV7-3
CASSLTSGGLAGGFRETQYF | TGTGCCAGCAGCCTAACCTCGGGGGGACTAGCGGGAGGGTTCAGGGAGACCCAGTACTTC | TRBJ2-5 | TRBD2 | NA | TRBV7-2
CAISQAGTSYRETDTQYF | TGTGCCATCAGTCAAGCAGGGACTAGTTACAGGGAGACAGATACGCAGTATTTT | TRBJ2-3 | TRBD2 | few | TRBV10-3
CASSPRGSAWGYTF | TGTGCCAGCAGCCCCAGGGGGTCAGCGTGGGGCTACACCTTC | TRBJ1-2 | TRBD1 | NA | TRBV11-1
CSVGGQGGPEAFF | TGCAGCGTGGGGGGACAGGGGGGCCCTGAAGCTTTCTTT | TRBJ1-1 | TRBD1 | NA | TRBV29-1
CASNRGGGGHQPQHF | TGTGCCAGCAACAGAGGCGGAGGGGGCCATCAGCCCCAGCATTTT | TRBJ1-5 | TRBD1 | NA | TRBV2
CASSLPAQETQYF | TGTGCCAGCAGCTTGCCTGCTCAAGAGACCCAGTACTTC | TRBJ2-5 | NA | many | TRBV5-5
CASSFSQRGETQYF | TGTGCCAGCAGTTTCTCCCAGCGAGGAGAGACCCAGTACTTC | TRBJ2-5 | NA | few | TRBV12-3/TRBV12-4
CATSDSAYGYTF | TGTGCCACCAGTGATTCAGCCTATGGCTACACCTTC | TRBJ1-2 | NA | NA | TRBV24-1
CANSLSGGSNEKLFF | TGTGCCAACAGCCTCTCAGGGGGTTCTAATGAAAAACTGTTTTTT | TRBJ1-4 | TRBD1 | NA | TRBV27
CASTGTGRGGYTF | TGTGCCAGCACCGGGACAGGTAGAGGTGGCTACACCTTC | TRBJ1-2 | TRBD1 | NA | TRBV6-5
CSAYIPLADTQYF | TGCAGTGCATACATTCCTTTGGCAGATACGCAGTATTTT | TRBJ2-3 | NA | NA | TRBV20-1
CSARARTEAFF | TGCAGTGCTAGGGCCCGCACTGAAGCTTTCTTT | TRBJ1-1 | NA | NA | TRBV20-1
CASSFTRPSGANVLTF | TGTGCCAGCAGTTTCACCCGACCCTCTGGGGCCAACGTCCTGACTTTC | TRBJ2-6 | NA | NA | TRBV6-2/TRBV6-3
CSARIQGSPLHF | TGCAGTGCTAGAATACAGGGATCACCCCTCCACTTT | TRBJ1-6 | NA | many | TRBV20-1
CASTPDLGWEAQDSYEQYF | TGTGCCAGCACCCCTGATCTGGGCTGGGAGGCCCAAGATTCCTACGAGCAGTACTTC | TRBJ2-7 | NA | NA | TRBV28
CASAGGKAGELFF | TGTGCCAGCGCAGGCGGGAAGGCCGGGGAGCTGTTTTTT | TRBJ2-2 | NA | few | TRBV6-5
CASSLGAGGGYEQYF | TGTGCCAGCAGTTTAGGCGCAGGGGGCGGATACGAGCAGTACTTC | TRBJ2-7 | TRBD1 | once | TRBV12-3/TRBV12-4
CASSPRPGTLFGYTF | TGTGCCAGCAGCCCCCGTCCCGGGACATTATTCGGCTACACCTTC | TRBJ1-2 | NA | NA | TRBV7-2